This TCR beta chain originates from a study of glioma-infiltrating T cells after dendritic cell vaccination. The germline CDR1 and CDR2 sequences are SEHNR and FQNEAQ (reference sequence). Between the trimmed V and J ends, which lost 4 bases and 11 bases, there was a span of 15 bases. The CDR3 contains 14 residues. Method: immunoSEQ multiplex PCR; TCRdb's copy keeps in-frame clones and lacks some. In the table there are tens of thousands of clones, 85% of which are singletons. The rearrangement uses TRBV7-9 and TRBJ1-6; D might be TRBD1 (6 bases). The source material was blood, sampled before dendritic cell vaccination. The sequence derives from a human donor with glioblastoma. CDR3 loop: CASSSLTGDTPLHF. The CDR3 DNA follows: TGTGCCAGCAGCTCGTTGACAGGAGACACACCCCTCCACTTT.